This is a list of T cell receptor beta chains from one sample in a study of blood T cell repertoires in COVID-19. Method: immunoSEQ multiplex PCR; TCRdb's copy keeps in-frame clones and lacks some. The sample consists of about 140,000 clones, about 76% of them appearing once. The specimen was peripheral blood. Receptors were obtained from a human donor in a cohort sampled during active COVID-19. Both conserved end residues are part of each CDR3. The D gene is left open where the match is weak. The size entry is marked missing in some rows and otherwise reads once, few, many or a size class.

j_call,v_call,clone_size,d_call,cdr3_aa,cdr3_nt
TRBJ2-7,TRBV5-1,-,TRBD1,CASSFGTGGAGEQYF,TGCGCCAGCAGCTTTGGGACAGGGGGCGCGGGAGAGCAGTACTTC
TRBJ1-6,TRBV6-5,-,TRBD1,CASSFTPQGSSPLHF,TGTGCCAGCAGTTTTACCCCACAGGGGAGCTCACCCCTCCACTTT
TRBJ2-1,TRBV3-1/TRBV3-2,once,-,CASSQVFGYNEQFF,TGTGCCAGCAGCCAAGTGTTCGGCTACAATGAGCAGTTCTTC
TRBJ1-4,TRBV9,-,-,CASSPQWTIEKLFF,TGTGCCAGCAGCCCCCAGTGGACAATTGAAAAACTGTTTTTT
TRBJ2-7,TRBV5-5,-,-,CASSEDSPLGEQYF,TGTGCCAGCAGCGAGGACAGCCCGTTGGGAGAGCAGTACTTC
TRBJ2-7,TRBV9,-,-,CASSVVPGAYEQYF,TGTGCCAGCAGCGTAGTCCCAGGGGCTTACGAGCAGTACTTC
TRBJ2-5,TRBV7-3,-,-,CASSVGPALETQYF,TGTGCCAGCAGTGTGGGGCCCGCCCTGGAGACCCAGTACTTC
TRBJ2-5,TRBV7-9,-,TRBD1,CASSLWDSQETQYF,TGTGCCAGCAGCTTATGGGACAGCCAAGAGACCCAGTACTTC
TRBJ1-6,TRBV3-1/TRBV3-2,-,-,CASSQDREQGHHF,TGTGCCAGCAGCCAAGATCGTGAGCAGGGTCACCACTTT
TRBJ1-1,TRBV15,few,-,CATGSGFTEAFF,TGTGCCACCGGCTCTGGTTTCACTGAAGCTTTCTTT
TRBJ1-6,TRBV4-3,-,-,CASSPSHQNNSPLHF,TGCGCCAGCAGCCCCAGTCACCAAAACAATTCACCCCTCCACTTT
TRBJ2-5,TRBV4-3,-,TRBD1,CASSHDLLGQGIETQYF,TGCGCCAGCAGCCATGACCTTCTGGGACAGGGGATTGAGACCCAGTACTTC
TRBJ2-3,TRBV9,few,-,CASSTSALDTQYF,TGTGCCAGCAGCACCAGCGCGCTAGATACGCAGTATTTT
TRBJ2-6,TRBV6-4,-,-,CASGASGANVLTF,TGTGCCAGCGGGGCCTCTGGGGCCAACGTCCTGACTTTC
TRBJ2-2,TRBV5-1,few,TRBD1,CASSSGQGAGGSGRLTGELFF,TGCGCCAGCAGCTCCGGACAGGGGGCAGGTGGGAGCGGGAGACTCACCGGGGAGCTGTTTTTT
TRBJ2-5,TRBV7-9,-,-,CASSTNQETQYF,TGTGCCAGCAGCACAAACCAAGAGACCCAGTACTTC
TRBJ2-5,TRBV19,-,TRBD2,CASSPGLAGETQYF,TGTGCCAGTAGTCCGGGACTAGCGGGAGAGACCCAGTACTTC
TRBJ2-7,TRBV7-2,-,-,CASSLGGPRSYEQYF,TGTGCCAGCAGCTTAGGCGGGCCTCGCTCCTACGAGCAGTACTTC
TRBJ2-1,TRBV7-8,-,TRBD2,CASSSPRGTSGNEQFF,TGTGCCAGCAGCTCCCCGAGAGGGACTAGCGGCAATGAGCAGTTCTTC
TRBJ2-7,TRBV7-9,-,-,CASSHDSSYEQYF,TGTGCCAGCAGCCACGACTCGAGCTACGAGCAGTACTTC
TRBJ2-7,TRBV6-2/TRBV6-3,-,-,CASCYVGEGQYEQYF,TGTGCCAGCTGTTACGTGGGGGAGGGACAATACGAGCAGTACTTC
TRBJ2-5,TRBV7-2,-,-,CASTPQTKETQYF,TGTGCCAGCACCCCCCAGACTAAAGAGACCCAGTACTTC
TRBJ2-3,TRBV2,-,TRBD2,CASTSTSGTDTQYF,TGTGCCAGCACTTCGACTAGCGGAACAGATACGCAGTATTTT
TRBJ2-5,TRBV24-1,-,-,CATNGAWETQYF,TGTGCCACCAACGGTGCGTGGGAGACCCAGTACTTC
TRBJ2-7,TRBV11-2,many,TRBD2,CASSLGGTGGVPYEQYF,TGTGCCAGCAGCTTAGGTGGGACGGGAGGGGTCCCCTACGAGCAGTACTTC
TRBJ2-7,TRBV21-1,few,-,CASSKGGLGGGQYF,TGTGCCAGCAGCAAAGGCGGACTAGGTGGGGGGCAGTACTTC
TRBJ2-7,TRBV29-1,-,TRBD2,CSAGGLAGGPYEQYF,TGCAGCGCTGGGGGGCTAGCGGGAGGGCCCTACGAGCAGTACTTC
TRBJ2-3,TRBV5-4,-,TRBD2,CASSLPGGRADTQYF,TGTGCCAGCAGCTTGCCGGGAGGGCGGGCAGATACGCAGTATTTT
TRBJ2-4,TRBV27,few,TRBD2,CASRLAGAVGAKNIQYF,TGTGCCAGCAGACTAGCGGGAGCAGTGGGAGCCAAAAACATTCAGTACTTC
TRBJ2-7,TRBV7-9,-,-,CASSPKQGKNYEQYF,TGTGCCAGCAGCCCAAAGCAGGGGAAAAATTACGAGCAGTACTTC
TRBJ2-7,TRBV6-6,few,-,CASSYSRYEQYF,TGTGCCAGCAGTTACTCTCGCTACGAGCAGTACTTC
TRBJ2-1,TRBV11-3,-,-,CASSPRGGREYEQFF,TGTGCCAGCAGCCCGAGGGGGGGGAGGGAGTATGAGCAGTTCTTC
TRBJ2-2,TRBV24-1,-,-,CATSDSVTNTGELFF,TGTGCCACCAGTGATTCAGTTACGAACACCGGGGAGCTGTTTTTT
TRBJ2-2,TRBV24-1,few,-,CATSRLEGTGELFF,TGTGCCACCAGCCGACTAGAGGGCACCGGGGAGCTGTTTTTT
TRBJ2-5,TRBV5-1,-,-,CASSSTGEIGETQYF,TGCGCCAGCAGCTCAACCGGGGAAATCGGGGAGACCCAGTACTTC
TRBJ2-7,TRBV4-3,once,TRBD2,CASSQGIAGALHEQYF,TGCGCCAGCAGCCAGGGGATAGCGGGAGCCTTACACGAGCAGTACTTC
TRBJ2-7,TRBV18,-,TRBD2,CASSAGVGRSYEQYF,TGTGCCAGCTCGGCGGGAGTAGGTCGCTCCTACGAGCAGTACTTC
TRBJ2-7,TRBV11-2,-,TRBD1,CASSLPGQGRYEQYF,TGTGCCAGCAGCTTGCCAGGACAGGGGCGATACGAGCAGTACTTC
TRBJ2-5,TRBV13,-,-,CASSLGPKETQYF,TGTGCCAGCAGCTTAGGACCTAAAGAGACCCAGTACTTC
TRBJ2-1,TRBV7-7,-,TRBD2,CASSPLLTSKNYNEQFF,TGTGCCAGCAGCCCGTTGCTGACTAGCAAAAACTACAATGAGCAGTTCTTC
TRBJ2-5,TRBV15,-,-,CATSRDQRKSGETQYF,TGTGCCACCAGCAGAGATCAGAGGAAGTCCGGCGAGACCCAGTACTTC
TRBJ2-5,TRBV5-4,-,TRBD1,CASSLDRAGETQYF,TGTGCCAGCAGCCTTGACAGGGCCGGGGAGACCCAGTACTTC
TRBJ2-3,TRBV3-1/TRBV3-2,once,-,CASSLPGLTDTQYF,TGTGCCAGCAGCCTTCCAGGCCTCACAGATACGCAGTATTTT
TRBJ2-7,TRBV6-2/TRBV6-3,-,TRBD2,CASSRSSGSYEQYF,TGTGCCAGCAGTCGATCTAGCGGTAGTTACGAGCAGTACTTC
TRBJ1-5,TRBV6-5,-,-,CASSLSDQPQHF,TGTGCCAGCAGTTTGTCAGATCAGCCCCAGCATTTT
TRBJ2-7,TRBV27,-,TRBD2,CASSRSGKTYEQYF,TGTGCCAGCAGTCGGAGCGGGAAGACCTACGAGCAGTACTTC
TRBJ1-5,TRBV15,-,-,CATSRDRGTGRGQPQHF,TGTGCCACCAGCAGAGACCGAGGGACGGGGAGGGGTCAGCCCCAGCATTTT
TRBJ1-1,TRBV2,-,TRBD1,CASSYYGQGEAFF,TGTGCCAGCTCTTATTACGGACAGGGAGAAGCTTTCTTT
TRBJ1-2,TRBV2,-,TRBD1,CASSPDRAGYGYTF,TGTGCCAGCAGTCCGGACAGGGCTGGATATGGCTACACCTTC
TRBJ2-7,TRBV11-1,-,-,CASSLQGYEQYF,TGTGCCAGCAGCTTACAGGGGTACGAGCAGTACTTC
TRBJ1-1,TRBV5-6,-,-,CASSLGQGYTEAFF,TGTGCCAGCAGCTTGGGGCAGGGGTACACTGAAGCTTTCTTT
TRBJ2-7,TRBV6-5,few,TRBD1,CASHTPQGRAYEQYF,TGTGCCAGCCACACCCCACAGGGGCGAGCCTACGAGCAGTACTTC
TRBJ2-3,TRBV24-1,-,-,CATSLTGDTQYF,TGTGCCACCAGCCTCACGGGGGATACGCAGTATTTT